What follows are 20 T cell receptor beta chains derived from one specimen sequenced in a study of blood T cell repertoires in COVID-19. TCRdb's copy holds only in-frame clones and misses some; the assay was immunoSEQ multiplex PCR. The table records about 34,000 clones, 88% of them present only once. Sample: peripheral blood. These receptors were obtained from a human donor with active COVID-19. The donor label of this sample is uncertain.

This chain connects TRBV12-3 or TRBV12-4 to TRBJ2-7; D is possibly TRBD2 (5 bases). Trimming pared 5 bases from V and 6 bases from J, leaving 11 bases between. CDR3 length: 12 residues. CDR3: CASSPDSREQYF. The CDR3 DNA is TGTGCCAGCAGTCCGGACTCCCGCGAGCAGTACTTC.

The V and J genes are TRBV7-9 and TRBJ1-2; a possible D gene is TRBD1 (5 bases). V was trimmed by 6 bases and J by 5 bases, leaving 13 bases between them. Germline V gene lookup returns CDR1 SEHNR and CDR2 FQNEAQ (reference sequence). This CDR3 spans 13 amino acids. The CDR3 DNA is TGTGCCAGCAGGGCGATGGCAGGGTATGGCTACACCTTC. Its protein is CASRAMAGYGYTF.

The gene calls are TRBV5-8 and TRBJ1-2; D call uncertain. V lost 7 bases and J 3 bases, leaving 16 bases between the germline ends. Germline CDR1 reads SGHTS; CDR2 reads YDEGEE. The CDR3 has 14 amino acids. The CDR3 is CASSLVVVDYGYTF. The CDR3 region has the DNA TGTGCCAGCTCCCTTGTGGTAGTAGACTATGGCTACACCTTC.

The chain combines TRBV29-1 with TRBJ2-2; 11 positions match TRBD1. Germline lookup yields CDR1 SQVTM and CDR2 ANQGSEA. Losses at the gene ends were 0 bases for V and 5 bases for J; bases not matched to a gene: 5. The CDR3 runs to 16 residues. Here the CDR3 reads CSVEDQGQGGTGELFF. DNA for the CDR3: TGCAGCGTTGAAGACCAGGGACAGGGGGGTACCGGGGAGCTGTTTTTT.

V usage is TRBV5-4 and J usage is TRBJ2-3; TRBD2 matches at 7 bases. The germline CDR1 and CDR2 sequences are SGHNT and YYREEE (reference sequence). J gave up 6 bases and V 1 base, and 17 bases lay outside the gene matches. CDR3 length equals 18 residues. The CDR3 DNA sequence: TGTGCCAGCAGCTTGATTGGCGCAGAAAGAGCGGGAATGGATACGCAGTATTTT. Translation: CASSLIGAERAGMDTQYF.

The genes are TRBV27 and TRBJ1-1; no clear D gene. CDR1 and CDR2 (germline): MNHEY, SMNVEV (reference sequence). Trimming took off 6 bases at V and 1 base at J, with 12 bases between the two ends. The CDR3 extends over 14 amino acids. CDR3 sequence reads: CASRKGTENTEAFF. The CDR3 nucleotides read TGTGCCAGCAGGAAAGGAACAGAGAACACTGAAGCTTTCTTT.

V gene TRBV18 combines with J gene TRBJ2-7; D is uncertain. CDR3 length: 14 residues. Between the trimmed V and J ends, which lost 2 bases and 5 bases, there was a span of 13 bases. Germline loops: CDR1 KGHSH, CDR2 LQKENI. Here the CDR3 DNA reads TGTGCCAGCTCACCAACGCCAGGCCTACACGAGCAGTACTTC. This sequence encodes CASSPTPGLHEQYF.

The CDR3 is CASSLVGSSGPSSYEQYF. As DNA, the CDR3 is TGCGCCAGCAGCTTGGTAGGGTCTAGCGGGCCTTCCTCCTACGAGCAGTACTTC. The rearrangement joins TRBV5-1 to TRBJ2-7; TRBD2 agrees at 8 bases. V shed 0 bases, J shed 0 bases, and the junction held 11 bases outside the gene matches. Germline V CDR1 and CDR2: SGHRS, YFSETQ. This CDR3 spans 18 amino acids.

The V call is TRBV10-1, the J call TRBJ2-1; 8 nucleotides line up with TRBD2. The V gene end was trimmed by 10 bases and the J gene end by 13 bases; junction bases not matched to a gene: 18. This CDR3 is 14 amino acids long. In germline, CDR1 is WNHNN, CDR2 SYGVQD (reference sequence). CDR3 bases: TGCGCCACCTTAGCGGGGCAAACCTCCAGGGTACAGTTCTTC. Its protein product is CATLAGQTSRVQFF.

The chain employs TRBV6-6 and TRBJ1-3, with a possible D match to TRBD1 (6 bases). Trimming took off 8 bases at V and 0 bases at J, with 11 bases between the two ends. Looked up from germline, CDR1 is MNHNY and CDR2 is SVGAGI (reference sequence). The CDR3 totals 14 residues. The CDR3 spells CASRDRYSGNTIYF. For the CDR3, the DNA is TGTGCCAGCCGAGACAGGTACTCTGGAAACACCATATATTTT.

The rearrangement links TRBV5-6 to TRBJ2-7; 9 bases match TRBD1. The CDR3 is made up of 16 amino acids. The trim removed 0 bases at V and 4 bases at J, leaving 8 bases unmatched. The germline CDR1 and CDR2 sequences are SGHDT and YYEEEE. The CDR3 coding sequence is TGTGCCAGCAGCTTGGGCATGGGACAGGGCCTTTACGAGCAGTACTTC. Its protein product is CASSLGMGQGLYEQYF. The full variable domain, completed using reference TRBV5-6 and TRBJ2-7, is DAGVTQSPTHLIKTRGQQVTLRCSPKSGHDTVSWYQQALGQGPQFIFQYYEEEERQRGNFPDRFSGHQFPNYSSELNVNALLLGDSALYLCASSLGMGQGLYEQYFGPGTRLTVT.

V usage is TRBV9 and J usage is TRBJ2-2; the D is unclear. The germline V and J ends were trimmed by 4 bases and 2 bases, with 6 bases remaining between them. Germline V gene data show CDR1 as SGDLS and CDR2 as YYNGEE. This CDR3 contains 13 residues. The CDR3, as DNA: TGTGCCAGCAGCCTAATTAACACCGGGGAGCTGTTTTTT. As protein: CASSLINTGELFF.

This chain links TRBV7-6 with TRBJ2-2, with TRBD2 identical over 8 bases. With V trimmed by 5 bases and J by 2 bases, 10 bases remained unmatched. The CDR3 extends over 17 amino acids. Germline V lookup: CDR1 SGHVS, CDR2 FNYEAQ. The CDR3 reads CASSLSSRGVNTGELFF. CDR3 DNA: TGTGCCAGCAGCCTTAGCTCGCGGGGGGTAAACACCGGGGAGCTGTTTTTT.

V gene TRBV6-6 combines with J gene TRBJ1-5; 11 bases agree with TRBD1. Germline trimming cut 6 bases from V and 5 bases from J; bases unmatched to any gene: 9. The CDR3 runs to 16 residues. Germline V gene sequence: CDR1 MNHNY, CDR2 SVGAGI (reference sequence). The CDR3, as DNA: TGTGCCAGCAGCCTTACCGGGACAGGGGGAGATCAGCCCCAGCATTTT. Protein product: CASSLTGTGGDQPQHF.

The V and J genes are TRBV4-2 and TRBJ2-1, with TRBD2 matching 7 bases. The V and J ends lost 0 bases and 4 bases, in that order; junction bases with no gene match: 6. Germline values: CDR1 LGHNA, CDR2 YNFKEQ. This CDR3 is built from 16 residues. The CDR3, as DNA: TGTGCCAGCAGCCAAGATGCTAGCGGACTTTACAATGAGCAGTTCTTC. Translating it yields CASSQDASGLYNEQFF.

V and J are TRBV6-2 or TRBV6-3 and TRBJ2-5; 9 bases are a match to TRBD2. The germline gives CDR1 MNHEY, CDR2 SVGEGT. Germline trimming cut 2 bases from V and 7 bases from J; bases unmatched to any gene: 17. The CDR3 length is 18 residues. As DNA, the CDR3 is TGTGCCAGCAGTTACCGGGACTCCGGGACTAGCCCCACTGGGACCCAGTACTTC. Protein sequence: CASSYRDSGTSPTGTQYF.

V and J are TRBV20-1 and TRBJ2-7; 7 positions match TRBD2. The CDR3 runs to 13 residues. Germline loops: CDR1 DFQATT, CDR2 SNEGSKA (reference sequence). V gave up 3 bases and J gave up 5 bases; unmatched junction bases: 7. DNA of the CDR3: TGCAGTGCTAGTTGGGAGGGGCGGGACGAGCAGTACTTC. Translated, it gives CSASWEGRDEQYF.

J is TRBJ2-1 and V is TRBV7-3, with 8 bases identical to TRBD2. With V trimmed by 0 bases and J by 7 bases, 5 bases remained unmatched. This CDR3 is 15 amino acids long. Per the germline V gene, CDR1 is SGHTA and CDR2 is FQGTGA. CDR3 nucleotide sequence: TGTGCCAGCAGCTTAACAGCGGGGGTATTAAATGAGCAGTTCTTC. This sequence encodes CASSLTAGVLNEQFF.

The gene calls are TRBV7-3 and TRBJ2-3; the D is unclear. Germline values: CDR1 SGHTA, CDR2 FQGTGA. There are 14 residues in the CDR3. V lost 1 base, J lost 4 bases, and 9 bases lay in between. In DNA form, the CDR3 reads TGTGCCAGCAGCTTAAATACTATGCCAGATACGCAGTATTTT. This translates into CASSLNTMPDTQYF.

The chain employs TRBV12-3 or TRBV12-4 and TRBJ2-7; no clear D gene. This CDR3 has 11 residues. V was trimmed by 4 bases and J by 1 base, leaving 2 bases between them. The CDR3 nucleotides read TGTGCCAGCAGTTCGTCCTACGAGCAGTACTTC. This sequence encodes CASSSSYEQYF.